These 3 T cell receptor beta chains originate from one sample sequenced in a study of cytomegalovirus exposure and HLA in healthy donors. Vbeta (60) and Jbeta (13) primers were used in the PCR. Here immunoSEQ multiplex PCR was the method, and the copy in TCRdb shows in-frame clones only, minus some. The sample table includes about 65,000 clones. The sequencing input was PBMCs. The receptors stem from a boy aged 5-17 years in good health and CMV-seronegative.

The DNA of the CDR3 is TGTGCCAGCAGCGTAGATCGGAGTACGCAGTATTTT. Amino acid sequence: CASSVDRSTQYF. This chain links TRBV9 with TRBJ2-3; D not resolved. The CDR3 contains 12 residues. CDR1 and CDR2 from the germline V gene are SGDLS and YYNGEE. Trimming stripped 0 bases from V and 8 bases from J, with 7 bases between.

The chain is built from TRBV19 and TRBJ2-7; 9 bases line up with TRBD2. The V and J ends lost 6 bases and 5 bases, in that order; junction bases with no gene match: 8. The germline V gene encodes CDR1 LNHDA and CDR2 SQIVND (reference sequence). This CDR3 has 14 residues. The CDR3 here is CASSQAGGPNEQYF. In DNA, the CDR3 is TGTGCCAGTAGCCAGGCGGGAGGGCCTAACGAGCAGTACTTC.

About this clone: This sample also contains other DNA sequences that code for the same CDR3. The chain carries TRBV13 and TRBJ2-7, with D tentatively TRBD2 (5 bases). CDR3 length equals 14 residues. The V end lost 0 bases, the J end lost 2 bases, and 8 bases lay between the germline ends. CDR1 and CDR2 from the germline V gene are PRHDT and FYEKMQ (reference sequence). As DNA, the CDR3 is TGTGCCAGCAGCTTAGGCCGGGGTACCTACGAGCAGTACTTC. This encodes CASSLGRGTYEQYF.